Listed below are T cell receptor beta chains from one sample, sequenced in a study of cytomegalovirus exposure and HLA in healthy donors. Data came from immunoSEQ multiplex PCR; TCRdb stores just in-frame clones and leaves some out. The sample shows about 130,000 clones, less than 85% of them seen only once. The sample comprised PBMCs. The receptors derive from a man aged 35 to 55 in good health and CMV-seronegative. The CDR3 runs from the conserved cysteine through the conserved F or W. A D gene is named only where the DNA matches it firmly. Part of the rows lack a size; the others show once, few, many or a class for expanded clones.

CASSLGESQPQHF | TGCGCCAGCAGCTTGGGGGAGAGTCAGCCCCAGCATTTT | TRBV5-1 | 13 | TRBJ1-5 | . | .
CSVRPSAGGPSNEQFF | TGCAGCGTCCGACCGTCAGCGGGAGGGCCCTCGAATGAGCAGTTCTTC | TRBV29-1 | 16 | TRBJ2-1 | . | TRBD2
CASSGTGTSSSHEQFF | TGTGCCAGCAGCGGGACCGGGACTAGCAGTTCCCATGAGCAGTTCTTC | TRBV9 | 16 | TRBJ2-1 | . | TRBD2
CASSLGTGGYEQYF | TGTGCCAGCAGCTTAGGAACAGGGGGCTACGAGCAGTACTTC | TRBV11-3 | 14 | TRBJ2-7 | . | TRBD1
CASHGRRNQPQHF | TGTGCCAGCCACGGACGGAGGAATCAGCCCCAGCATTTT | TRBV5-6 | 13 | TRBJ1-5 | . | .
CASSQTGTGGYEQYF | TGCGCCAGCAGCCAAACCGGGACAGGCGGCTACGAGCAGTACTTC | TRBV4-1 | 15 | TRBJ2-7 | once | TRBD1
CSAGQGGEQYF | TGCAGCGCTGGACAGGGTGGCGAGCAGTACTTC | TRBV29-1 | 11 | TRBJ2-7 | . | TRBD1
CASSLGDRGGKFF | TGTGCCAGCAGTTTGGGAGACAGGGGGGGTAAGTTCTTC | TRBV27 | 13 | TRBJ2-1 | . | TRBD1
CASSPGTSGSTDTQYF | TGTGCCAGCAGCCCCGGGACTAGCGGGAGCACAGATACGCAGTATTTT | TRBV7-2 | 16 | TRBJ2-3 | . | TRBD2
CASSIIQSSYNEQFF | TGTGCCAGTAGTATAATACAGAGCTCCTACAATGAGCAGTTCTTC | TRBV19 | 15 | TRBJ2-1 | . | .
CASSPGLAVDTQYF | TGTGCCAGCAGCCCGGGACTAGCGGTAGATACGCAGTATTTT | TRBV7-2 | 14 | TRBJ2-3 | . | TRBD2
CASSLQGSTEAFF | TGTGCCAGCAGTCTACAGGGGAGCACTGAAGCTTTCTTT | TRBV6-6 | 13 | TRBJ1-1 | . | TRBD1
CASSLGTAGDGDTQYF | TGCGCCAGCAGCTTAGGGACAGCGGGAGATGGCGATACGCAGTATTTT | TRBV4-1 | 16 | TRBJ2-3 | . | .
CASREGGNQPQHF | TGTGCCAGCAGAGAGGGTGGGAATCAGCCCCAGCATTTT | TRBV7-2 | 13 | TRBJ1-5 | . | .
CASSLVTGGTEAFF | TGTGCCAGCAGCTTAGTGACAGGGGGCACTGAAGCTTTCTTT | TRBV7-8 | 14 | TRBJ1-1 | . | TRBD1